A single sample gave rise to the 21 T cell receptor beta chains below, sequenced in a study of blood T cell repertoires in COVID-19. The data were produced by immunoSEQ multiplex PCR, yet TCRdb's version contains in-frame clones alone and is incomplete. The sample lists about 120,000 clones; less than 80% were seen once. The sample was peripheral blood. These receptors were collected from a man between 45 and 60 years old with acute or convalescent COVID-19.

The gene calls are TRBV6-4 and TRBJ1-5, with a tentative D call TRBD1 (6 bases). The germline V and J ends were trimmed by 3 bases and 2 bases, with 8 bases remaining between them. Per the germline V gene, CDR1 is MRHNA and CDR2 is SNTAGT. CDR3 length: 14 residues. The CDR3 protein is CASSEAGGNQPQHF. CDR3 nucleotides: TGTGCCAGCAGTGAGGCAGGGGGCAATCAGCCCCAGCATTTT.

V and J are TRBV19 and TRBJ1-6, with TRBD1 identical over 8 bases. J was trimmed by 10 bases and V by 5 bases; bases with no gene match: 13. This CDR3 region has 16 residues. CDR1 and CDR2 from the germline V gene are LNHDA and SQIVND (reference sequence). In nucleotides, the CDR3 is TGTGCCAGTAGTGACTCCGGACAGGGTTTGGGATCACCCCTCCACTTT. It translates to CASSDSGQGLGSPLHF.

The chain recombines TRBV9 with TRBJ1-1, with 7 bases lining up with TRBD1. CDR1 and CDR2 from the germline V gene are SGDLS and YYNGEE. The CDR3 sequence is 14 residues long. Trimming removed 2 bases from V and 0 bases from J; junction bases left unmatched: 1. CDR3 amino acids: CASSVGQLNTEAFF. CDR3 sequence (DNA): TGTGCCAGCAGCGTGGGACAGTTGAACACTGAAGCTTTCTTT.

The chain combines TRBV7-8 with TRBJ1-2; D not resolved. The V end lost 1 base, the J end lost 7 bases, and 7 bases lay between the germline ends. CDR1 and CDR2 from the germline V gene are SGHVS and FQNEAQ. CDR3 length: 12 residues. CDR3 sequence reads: CASSLVRGGYTF. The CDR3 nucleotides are TGTGCCAGCAGCTTAGTCCGGGGTGGCTACACCTTC.

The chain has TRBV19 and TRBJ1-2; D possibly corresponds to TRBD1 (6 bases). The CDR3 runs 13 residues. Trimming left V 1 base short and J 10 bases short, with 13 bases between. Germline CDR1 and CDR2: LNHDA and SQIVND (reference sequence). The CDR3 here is CASSIAAGEDYTF. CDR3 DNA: TGTGCCAGTAGTATAGCAGCAGGGGAAGACTACACCTTC.

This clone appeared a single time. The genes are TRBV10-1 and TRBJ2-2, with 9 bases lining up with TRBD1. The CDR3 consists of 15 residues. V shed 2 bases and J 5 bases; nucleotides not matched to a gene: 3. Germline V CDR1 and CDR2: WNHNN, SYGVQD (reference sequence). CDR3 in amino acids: CASSENRGRTGELFF. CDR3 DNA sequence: TGCGCCAGCAGTGAGAACAGGGGGCGAACCGGGGAGCTGTTTTTT.

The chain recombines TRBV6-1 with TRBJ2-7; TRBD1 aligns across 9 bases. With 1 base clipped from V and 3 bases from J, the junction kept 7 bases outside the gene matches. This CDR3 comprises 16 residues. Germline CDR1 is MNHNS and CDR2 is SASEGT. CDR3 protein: CASSEDTGGTYYEQYF. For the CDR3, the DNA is TGTGCCAGCAGTGAAGACACAGGGGGCACCTACTACGAGCAGTACTTC.

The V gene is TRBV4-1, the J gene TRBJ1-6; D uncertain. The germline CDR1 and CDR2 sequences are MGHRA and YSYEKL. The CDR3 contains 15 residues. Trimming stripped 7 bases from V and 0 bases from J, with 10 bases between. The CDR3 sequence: CASTAESSYNSPLHF. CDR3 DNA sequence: TGCGCCAGCACCGCCGAGAGCTCCTATAATTCACCCCTCCACTTT.

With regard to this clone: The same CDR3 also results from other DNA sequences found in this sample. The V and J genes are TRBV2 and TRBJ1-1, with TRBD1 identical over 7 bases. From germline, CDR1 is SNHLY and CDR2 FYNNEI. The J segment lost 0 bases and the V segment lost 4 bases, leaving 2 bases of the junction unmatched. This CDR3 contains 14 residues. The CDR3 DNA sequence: TGTGCCAGCAGTGTTGACAGGGTGAACACTGAAGCTTTCTTT. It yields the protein CASSVDRVNTEAFF.

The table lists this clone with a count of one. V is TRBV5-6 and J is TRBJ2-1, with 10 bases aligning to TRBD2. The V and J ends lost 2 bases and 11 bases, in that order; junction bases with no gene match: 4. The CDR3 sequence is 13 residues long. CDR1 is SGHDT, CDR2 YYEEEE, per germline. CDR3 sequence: CASSFEAGGKQFF. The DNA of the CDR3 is TGTGCCAGCAGCTTTGAAGCGGGGGGGAAGCAGTTCTTC.

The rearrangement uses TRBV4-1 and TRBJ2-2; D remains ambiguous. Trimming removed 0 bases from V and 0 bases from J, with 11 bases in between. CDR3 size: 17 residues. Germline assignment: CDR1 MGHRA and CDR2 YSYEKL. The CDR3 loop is CASSQDRGFSNTGELFF. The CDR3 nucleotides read TGCGCCAGCAGCCAAGATCGCGGTTTCTCGAACACCGGGGAGCTGTTTTTT.

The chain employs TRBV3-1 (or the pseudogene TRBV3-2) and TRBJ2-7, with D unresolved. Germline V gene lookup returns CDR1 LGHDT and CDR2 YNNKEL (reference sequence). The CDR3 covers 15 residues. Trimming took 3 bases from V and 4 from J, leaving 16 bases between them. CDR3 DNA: TGTGCCAGCAGCCAGAAAACGATTTTGCGTTACGAGCAGTACTTC. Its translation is CASSQKTILRYEQYF.

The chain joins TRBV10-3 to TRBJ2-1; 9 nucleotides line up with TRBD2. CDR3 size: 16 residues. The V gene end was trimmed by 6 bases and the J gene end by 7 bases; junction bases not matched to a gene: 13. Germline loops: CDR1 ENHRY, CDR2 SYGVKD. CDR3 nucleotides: TGTGCCATCAGCGAACATGGCGGGGGGGCCCCTAATGAGCAGTTCTTC. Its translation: CAISEHGGGAPNEQFF.

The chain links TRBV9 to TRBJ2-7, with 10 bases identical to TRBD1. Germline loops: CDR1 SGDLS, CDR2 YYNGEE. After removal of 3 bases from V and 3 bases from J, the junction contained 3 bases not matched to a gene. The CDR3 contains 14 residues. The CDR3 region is CASSARDRGYEQYF. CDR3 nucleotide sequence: TGTGCCAGCAGCGCCCGGGACAGGGGCTACGAGCAGTACTTC.

CDR3 in DNA: TGCGCCAGCAGCTTCCCACCCCCACAGGGTAACACTGAAGCTTTCTTT. Translation gives CASSFPPPQGNTEAFF. This chain uses TRBV5-1 with TRBJ1-1, with D possibly being TRBD1 (6 bases). This CDR3 is built from 16 residues. Trimming took 2 bases from V and 2 from J, leaving 16 bases between them. In germline, CDR1 is SGHRS, CDR2 YFSETQ.

The CDR3 DNA sequence: TGTGCCAGCAGCCCGACGGGGCCCCAGCATTTT. Its translation: CASSPTGPQHF. The chain is built from TRBV28 and TRBJ1-5; D ambiguous. Germline V gives CDR1 MDHEN, CDR2 SYDVKM. Trimming shortened V by 6 bases and J by 9 bases, and 9 bases separated the two germline ends. The CDR3 loop spans 11 amino acids.

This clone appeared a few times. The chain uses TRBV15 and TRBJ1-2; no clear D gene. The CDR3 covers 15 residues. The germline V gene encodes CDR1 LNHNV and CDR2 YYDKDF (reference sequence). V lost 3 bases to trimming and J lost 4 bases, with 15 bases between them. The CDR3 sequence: CATSSYPKTVYGYTF. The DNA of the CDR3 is TGTGCCACCAGCAGCTATCCGAAGACTGTCTATGGCTACACCTTC.

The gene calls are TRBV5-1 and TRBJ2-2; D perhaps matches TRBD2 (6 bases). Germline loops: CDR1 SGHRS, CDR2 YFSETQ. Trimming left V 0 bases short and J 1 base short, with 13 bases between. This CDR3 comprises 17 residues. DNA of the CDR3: TGCGCCAGCAGCTTGGCCGCCGGGACTCTGAACACCGGGGAGCTGTTTTTT. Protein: CASSLAAGTLNTGELFF.

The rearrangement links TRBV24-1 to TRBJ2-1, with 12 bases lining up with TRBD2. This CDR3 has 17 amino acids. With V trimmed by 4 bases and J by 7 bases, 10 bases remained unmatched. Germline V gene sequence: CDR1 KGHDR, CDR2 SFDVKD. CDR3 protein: CATSEPGLAGRRNEQFF. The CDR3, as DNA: TGTGCCACCAGTGAACCAGGACTAGCGGGGCGACGGAATGAGCAGTTCTTC.

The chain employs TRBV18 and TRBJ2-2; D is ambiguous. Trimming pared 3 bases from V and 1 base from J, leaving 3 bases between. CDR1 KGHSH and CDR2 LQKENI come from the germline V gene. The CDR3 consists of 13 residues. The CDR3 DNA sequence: TGTGCCAGCTCACCTAGGAACACCGGGGAGCTGTTTTTT. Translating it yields CASSPRNTGELFF.

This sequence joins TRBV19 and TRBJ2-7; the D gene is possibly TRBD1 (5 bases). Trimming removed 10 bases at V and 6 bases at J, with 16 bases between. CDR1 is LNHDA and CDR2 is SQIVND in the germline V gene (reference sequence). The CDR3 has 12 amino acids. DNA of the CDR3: TGTGCCACTCCTGACAGACCGCTCGAGCAGTACTTC. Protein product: CATPDRPLEQYF.